A selection of T cell receptor beta chains follows, all from one sample in a study of blood T cells in healthy people across ages. TCRdb used MiXCR to reprocess the 5' RACE reads, holding one entry per CDR3 protein. The sample consists of some 710,000 distinct CDR3 sequences, about a fifth of them appearing once. What was sequenced was blood. All receptors come from a man between 65 and 79 years old in good health. The conserved cysteine and the conserved F or W are not part of the CDR3 here. A D gene is named only where the DNA matches it firmly.

d_call v_call cdr3_aa
. TRBV12-3/TRBV12-4 ASSFFGGAGEQY
. TRBV7-8 ASSLMGLTPETQY
. TRBV3-1 ASSLPGGYNEQF
TRBD2 TRBV7-9 ASSLMTAGGYEQY
. TRBV20-1 SAGSSSGTGELF
TRBD1 TRBV2 ASSWTGGTNEKLF
. TRBV9 ASSDPQGGGNLNTEAF
TRBD2 TRBV7-2 ASSFRAAGVVETQY
. TRBV6-6 ASRGSEGGPYEQF
. TRBV13 ASSPQDVSYEQY
. TRBV7-2 ASSLRRESGTEAF
. TRBV5-1 ASSLRPDGNTDTQY